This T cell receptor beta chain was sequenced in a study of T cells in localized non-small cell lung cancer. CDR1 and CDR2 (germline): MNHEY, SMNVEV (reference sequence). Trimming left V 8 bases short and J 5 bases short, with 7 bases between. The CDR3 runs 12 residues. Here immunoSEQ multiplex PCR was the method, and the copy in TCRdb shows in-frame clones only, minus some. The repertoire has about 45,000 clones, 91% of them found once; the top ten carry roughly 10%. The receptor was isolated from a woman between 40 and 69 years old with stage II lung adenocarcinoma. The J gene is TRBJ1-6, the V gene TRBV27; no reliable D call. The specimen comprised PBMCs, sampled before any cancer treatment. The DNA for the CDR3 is TGTGCCAGCGGACGGAATAATTCACCCCTCCACTTT. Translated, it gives CASGRNNSPLHF.